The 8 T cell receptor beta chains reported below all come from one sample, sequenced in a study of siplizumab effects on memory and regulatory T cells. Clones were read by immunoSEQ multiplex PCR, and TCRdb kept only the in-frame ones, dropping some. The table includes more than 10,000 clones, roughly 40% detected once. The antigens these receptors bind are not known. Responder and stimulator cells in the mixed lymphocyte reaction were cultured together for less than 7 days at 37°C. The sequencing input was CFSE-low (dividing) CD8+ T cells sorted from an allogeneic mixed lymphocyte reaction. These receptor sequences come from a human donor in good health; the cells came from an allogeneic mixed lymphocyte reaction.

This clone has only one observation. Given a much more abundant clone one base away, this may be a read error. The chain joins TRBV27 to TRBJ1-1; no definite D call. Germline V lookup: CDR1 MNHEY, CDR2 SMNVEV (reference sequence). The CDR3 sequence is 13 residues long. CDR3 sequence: CASSWAGNTEASF. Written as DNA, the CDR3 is TGTGCCAGCTCTTGGGCGGGGAACACTGAAGCTTCCTTT.

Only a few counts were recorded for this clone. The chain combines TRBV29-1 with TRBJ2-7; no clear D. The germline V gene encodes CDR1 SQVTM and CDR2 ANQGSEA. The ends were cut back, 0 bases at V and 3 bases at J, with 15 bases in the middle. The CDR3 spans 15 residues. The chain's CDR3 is CSVEDGQDPLYEQYF. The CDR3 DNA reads TGCAGCGTTGAAGATGGGCAGGACCCCCTCTACGAGCAGTACTTC.

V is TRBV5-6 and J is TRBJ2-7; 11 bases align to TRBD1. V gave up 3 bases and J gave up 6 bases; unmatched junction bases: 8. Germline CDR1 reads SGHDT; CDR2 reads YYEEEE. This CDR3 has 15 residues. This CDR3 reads CASSSMDRGRVEQYF. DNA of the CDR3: TGTGCCAGCAGCTCAATGGACAGGGGGCGCGTCGAGCAGTACTTC.

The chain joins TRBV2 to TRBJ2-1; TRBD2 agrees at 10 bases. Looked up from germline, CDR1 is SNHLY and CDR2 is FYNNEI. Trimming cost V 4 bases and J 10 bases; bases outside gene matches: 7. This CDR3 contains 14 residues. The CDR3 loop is CASSGTSGGREQFF. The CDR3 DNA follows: TGTGCCAGCAGTGGGACTAGCGGCGGTCGGGAGCAGTTCTTC.

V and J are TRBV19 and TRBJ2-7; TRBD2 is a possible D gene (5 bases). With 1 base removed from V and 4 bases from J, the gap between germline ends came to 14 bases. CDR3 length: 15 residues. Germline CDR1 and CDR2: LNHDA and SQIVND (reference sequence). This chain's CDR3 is CASSIGRGSPYEQYF. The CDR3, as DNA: TGTGCCAGTAGTATAGGACGAGGGAGTCCGTACGAGCAGTACTTC.

The CDR3 coding sequence is TGTGCCAGCAGTTGGGGCGAGACTTACGAGCAGTACTTC. Protein sequence: CASSWGETYEQYF. The chain couples TRBV27 to TRBJ2-7; a possible D gene is TRBD1 (5 bases). Trimming shortened V by 4 bases and J by 4 bases, and 11 bases separated the two germline ends. CDR1 and CDR2 (germline): MNHEY, SMNVEV (reference sequence). CDR3 length equals 13 residues.

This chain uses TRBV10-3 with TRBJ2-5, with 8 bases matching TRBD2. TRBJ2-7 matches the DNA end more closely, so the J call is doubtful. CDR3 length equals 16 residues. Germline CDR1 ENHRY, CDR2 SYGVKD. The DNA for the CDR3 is TGTGCCATCAGTGAGGCGAGCGGGCGGGGGGCCTACGAGCAGTACTTC. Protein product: CAISEASGRGAYEQYF.

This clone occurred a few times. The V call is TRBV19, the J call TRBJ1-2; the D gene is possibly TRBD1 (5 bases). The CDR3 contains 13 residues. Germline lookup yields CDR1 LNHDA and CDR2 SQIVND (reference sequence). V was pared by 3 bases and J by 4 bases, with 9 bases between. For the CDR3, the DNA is TGTGCCAGTAGTATGACAGCTTTCTATGGCTACACCTTC. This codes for CASSMTAFYGYTF.